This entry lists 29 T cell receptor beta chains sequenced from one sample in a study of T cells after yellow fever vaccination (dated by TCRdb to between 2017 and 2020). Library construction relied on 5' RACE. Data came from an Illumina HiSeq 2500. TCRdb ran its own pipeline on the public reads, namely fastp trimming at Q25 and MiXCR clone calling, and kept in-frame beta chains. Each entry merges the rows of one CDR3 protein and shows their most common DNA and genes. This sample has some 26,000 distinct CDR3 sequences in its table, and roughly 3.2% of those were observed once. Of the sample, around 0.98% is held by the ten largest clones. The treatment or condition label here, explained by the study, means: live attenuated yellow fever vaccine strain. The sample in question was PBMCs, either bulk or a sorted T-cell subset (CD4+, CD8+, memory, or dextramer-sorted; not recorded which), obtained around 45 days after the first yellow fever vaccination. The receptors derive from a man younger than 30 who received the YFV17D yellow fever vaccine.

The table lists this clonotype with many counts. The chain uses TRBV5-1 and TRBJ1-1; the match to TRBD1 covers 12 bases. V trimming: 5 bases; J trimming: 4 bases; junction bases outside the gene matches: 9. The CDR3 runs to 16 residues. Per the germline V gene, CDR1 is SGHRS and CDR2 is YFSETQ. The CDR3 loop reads CASRTGTGGVGTEAFF. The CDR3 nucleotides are TGCGCCAGCAGAACCGGGACAGGGGGCGTAGGCACTGAAGCTTTCTTT.

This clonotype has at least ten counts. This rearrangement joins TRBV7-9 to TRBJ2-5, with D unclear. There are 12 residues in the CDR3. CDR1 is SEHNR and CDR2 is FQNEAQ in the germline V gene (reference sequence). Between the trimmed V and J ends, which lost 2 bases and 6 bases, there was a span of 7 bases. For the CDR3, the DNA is TGTGCCAGCAGCTTAACCCGCCAGACCCAGTACTTC. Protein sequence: CASSLTRQTQYF.

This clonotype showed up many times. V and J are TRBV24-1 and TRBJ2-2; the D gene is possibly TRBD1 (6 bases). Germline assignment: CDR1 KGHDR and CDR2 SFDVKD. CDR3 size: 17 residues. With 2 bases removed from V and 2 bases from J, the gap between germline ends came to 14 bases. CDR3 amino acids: CATSDSSGTTNTGELFF. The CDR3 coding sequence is TGTGCCACCAGTGATTCGTCCGGGACAACAAACACCGGGGAGCTGTTTTTT.

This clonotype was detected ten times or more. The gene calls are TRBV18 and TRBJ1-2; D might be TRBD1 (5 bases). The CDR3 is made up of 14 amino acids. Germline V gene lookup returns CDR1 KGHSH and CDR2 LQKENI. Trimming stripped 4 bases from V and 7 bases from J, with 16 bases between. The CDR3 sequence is CASSLRGEESGYTF. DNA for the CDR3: TGTGCCAGCTCACTACGGGGGGAAGAGAGTGGCTACACCTTC.

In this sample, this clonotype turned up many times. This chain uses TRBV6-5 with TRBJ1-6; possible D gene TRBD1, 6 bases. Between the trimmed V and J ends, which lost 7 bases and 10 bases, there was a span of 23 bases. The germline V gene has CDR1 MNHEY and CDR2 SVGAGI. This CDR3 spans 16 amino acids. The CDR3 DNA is TGTGCCAGCACCCCCGCCGGGACCTGGGGACAATCACCCCTCCACTTT. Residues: CASTPAGTWGQSPLHF.

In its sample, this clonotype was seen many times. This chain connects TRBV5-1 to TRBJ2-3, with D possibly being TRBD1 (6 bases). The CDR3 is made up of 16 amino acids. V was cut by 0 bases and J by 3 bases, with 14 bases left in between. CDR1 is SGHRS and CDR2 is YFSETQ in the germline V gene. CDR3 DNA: TGCGCCAGCAGCTTGGCTACCTTGAGGGGGACAGATACGCAGTATTTT. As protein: CASSLATLRGTDTQYF. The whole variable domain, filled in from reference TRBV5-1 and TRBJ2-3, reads KAGVTQTPRYLIKTRGQQVTLSCSPISGHRSVSWYQQTPGQGLQFLFEYFSETQRNKGNFPGRFSGRQFSNSRSEMNVSTLELGDSALYLCASSLATLRGTDTQYFGPGTRLTVL.

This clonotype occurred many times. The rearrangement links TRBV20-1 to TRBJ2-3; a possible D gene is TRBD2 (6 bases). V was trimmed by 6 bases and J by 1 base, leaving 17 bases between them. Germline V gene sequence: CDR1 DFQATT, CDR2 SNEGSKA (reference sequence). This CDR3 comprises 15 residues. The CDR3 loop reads CSAAQSGSGTDTQYF. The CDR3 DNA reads TGCAGTGCAGCGCAAAGCGGGTCCGGCACAGATACGCAGTATTTT.

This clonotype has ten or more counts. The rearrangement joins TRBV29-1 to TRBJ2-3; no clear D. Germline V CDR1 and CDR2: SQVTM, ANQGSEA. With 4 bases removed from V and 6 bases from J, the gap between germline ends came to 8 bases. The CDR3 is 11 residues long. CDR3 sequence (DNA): TGCAGCGTTGTGGGGTTGGATACGCAGTATTTT. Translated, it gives CSVVGLDTQYF.

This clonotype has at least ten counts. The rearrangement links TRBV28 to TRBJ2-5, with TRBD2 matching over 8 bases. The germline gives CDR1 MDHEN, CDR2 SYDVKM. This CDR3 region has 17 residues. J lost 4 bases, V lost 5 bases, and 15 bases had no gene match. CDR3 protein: CASSPEGTRRRRETQYF. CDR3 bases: TGTGCCAGCAGTCCCGAAGGGACTAGAAGGAGGCGAGAGACCCAGTACTTC.

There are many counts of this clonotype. CDR3 nucleotide sequence: TGTGCCAGCAGCTTAGGACCAGGAATCGAGCAGTACGTC. Its translation is CASSLGPGIEQYV. V and J are TRBV7-8 and TRBJ2-7; D gene unclear. CDR1 is SGHVS and CDR2 is FQNEAQ in the germline V gene. The CDR3 length is 13 residues. Trimming shortened V by 1 base and J by 6 bases, and 10 bases separated the two germline ends.

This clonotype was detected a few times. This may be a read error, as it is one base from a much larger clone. DNA for the CDR3: TGTGCCAGCAGTGAAGTGGAAGAGATCCAGTACTTC. Its protein product is CASSEVEEIQYF. The chain joins TRBV12-3 or TRBV12-4 to TRBJ2-5; D not resolved. The CDR3 covers 12 residues.

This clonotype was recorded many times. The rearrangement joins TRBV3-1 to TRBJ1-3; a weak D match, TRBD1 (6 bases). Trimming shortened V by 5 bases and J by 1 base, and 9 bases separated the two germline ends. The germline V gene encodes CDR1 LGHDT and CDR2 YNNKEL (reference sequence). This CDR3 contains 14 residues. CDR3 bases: TGTGCCAGCAGCTCCACAGGGTCTGGAAACACCATATATTTT. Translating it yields CASSSTGSGNTIYF.

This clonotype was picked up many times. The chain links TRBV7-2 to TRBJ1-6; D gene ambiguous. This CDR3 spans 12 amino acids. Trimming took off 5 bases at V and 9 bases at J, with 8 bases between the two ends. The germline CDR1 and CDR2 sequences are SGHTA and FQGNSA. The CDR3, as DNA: TGTGCCAGCAGCATGCGGCGTTCACCCCTCCACTTT. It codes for CASSMRRSPLHF.

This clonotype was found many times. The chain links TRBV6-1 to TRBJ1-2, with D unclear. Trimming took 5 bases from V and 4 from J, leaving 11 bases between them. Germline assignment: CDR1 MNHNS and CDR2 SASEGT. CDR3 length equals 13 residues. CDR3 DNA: TGTGCCAGCAGTAAAAGGGTTAGCTATGGCTACACCTTC. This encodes CASSKRVSYGYTF.

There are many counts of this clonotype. The CDR3 coding sequence is TGTGCCAGCAGCTTGTGGGGGGCGGGTGAGCAGTACTTC. This codes for CASSLWGAGEQYF. The chain combines TRBV5-4 with TRBJ2-7, with D perhaps TRBD1 or TRBD2 (6 bases each). This CDR3 has 13 amino acids. Germline lookup yields CDR1 SGHNT and CDR2 YYREEE (reference sequence). V was pared by 1 base and J by 7 bases, with 12 bases between.

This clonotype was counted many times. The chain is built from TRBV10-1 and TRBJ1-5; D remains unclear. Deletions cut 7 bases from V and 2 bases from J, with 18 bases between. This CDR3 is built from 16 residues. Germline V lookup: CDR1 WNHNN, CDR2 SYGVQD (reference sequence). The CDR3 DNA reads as TGCGCCAGCAATTCGAGGCCCCCCGAAGGCAATCAGCCCCAGCATTTT. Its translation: CASNSRPPEGNQPQHF.

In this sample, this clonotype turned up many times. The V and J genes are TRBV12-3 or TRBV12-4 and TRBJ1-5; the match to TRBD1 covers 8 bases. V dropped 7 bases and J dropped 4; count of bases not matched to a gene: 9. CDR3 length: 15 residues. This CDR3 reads CASTFGQGLNQPQHF. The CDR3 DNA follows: TGTGCCAGCACCTTCGGACAGGGCCTAAATCAGCCCCAGCATTTT.

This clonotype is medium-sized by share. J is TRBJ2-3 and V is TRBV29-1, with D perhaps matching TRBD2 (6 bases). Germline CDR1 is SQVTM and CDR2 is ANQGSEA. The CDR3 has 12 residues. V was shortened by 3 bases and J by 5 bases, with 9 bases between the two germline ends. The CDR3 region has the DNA TGCAGCGTTGAGCCCGGGGGAGATACGCAGTATTTT. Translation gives CSVEPGGDTQYF.

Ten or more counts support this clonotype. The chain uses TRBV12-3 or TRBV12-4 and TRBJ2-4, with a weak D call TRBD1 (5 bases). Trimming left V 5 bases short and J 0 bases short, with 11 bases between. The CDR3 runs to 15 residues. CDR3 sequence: CASSPDSLAKNIQYF. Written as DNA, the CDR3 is TGTGCCAGCAGTCCCGACAGCCTAGCCAAAAACATTCAGTACTTC.

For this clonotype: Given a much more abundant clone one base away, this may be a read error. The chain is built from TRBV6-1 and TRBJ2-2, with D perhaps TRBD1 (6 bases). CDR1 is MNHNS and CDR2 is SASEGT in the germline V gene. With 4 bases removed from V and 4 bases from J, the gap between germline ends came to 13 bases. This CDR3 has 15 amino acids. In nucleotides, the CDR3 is TGTGCCAGCAGTGTGATCGGGGACATCACCGGGGAGCTGTTTTTT. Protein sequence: CASSVIGDITGELFF.

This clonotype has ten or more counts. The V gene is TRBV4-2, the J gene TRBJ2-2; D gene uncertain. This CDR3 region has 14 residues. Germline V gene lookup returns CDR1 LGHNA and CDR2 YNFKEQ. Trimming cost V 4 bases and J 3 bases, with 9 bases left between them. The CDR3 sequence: CASSRVQYTGELFF. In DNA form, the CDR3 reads TGTGCCAGCAGCCGAGTACAGTACACCGGGGAGCTGTTTTTT.

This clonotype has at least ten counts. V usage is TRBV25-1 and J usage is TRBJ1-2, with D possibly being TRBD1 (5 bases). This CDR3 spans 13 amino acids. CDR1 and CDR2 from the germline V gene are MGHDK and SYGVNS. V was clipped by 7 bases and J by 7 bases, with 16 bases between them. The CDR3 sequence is CASTIPGTGGYTF. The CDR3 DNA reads TGTGCCAGCACCATTCCAGGGACGGGTGGCTACACCTTC.

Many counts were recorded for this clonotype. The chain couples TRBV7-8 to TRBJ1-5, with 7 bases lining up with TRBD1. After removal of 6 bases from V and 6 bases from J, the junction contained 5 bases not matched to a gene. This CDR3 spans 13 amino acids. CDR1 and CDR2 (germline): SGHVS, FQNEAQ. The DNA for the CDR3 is TGTGCCAGCAGTCGCGACAGGGTTCAGCCCCAGCATTTT. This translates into CASSRDRVQPQHF.

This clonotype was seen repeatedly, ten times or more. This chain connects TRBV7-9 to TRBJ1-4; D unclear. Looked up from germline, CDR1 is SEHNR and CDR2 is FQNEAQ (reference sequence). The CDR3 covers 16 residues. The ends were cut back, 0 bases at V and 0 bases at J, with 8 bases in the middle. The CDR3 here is CASSLALGATNEKLFF. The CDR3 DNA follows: TGTGCCAGCAGCTTAGCGCTGGGCGCAACTAATGAAAAACTGTTTTTT.

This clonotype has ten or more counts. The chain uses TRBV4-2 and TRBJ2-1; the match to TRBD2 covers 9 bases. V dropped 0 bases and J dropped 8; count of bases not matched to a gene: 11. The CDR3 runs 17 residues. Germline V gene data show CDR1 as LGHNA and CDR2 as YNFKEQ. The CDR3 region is CASSQDAAGGMGDEQFF. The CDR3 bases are TGTGCCAGCAGCCAAGACGCTGCGGGGGGGATGGGAGATGAGCAGTTCTTC.

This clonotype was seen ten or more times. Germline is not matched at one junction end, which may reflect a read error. The CDR3 region is CASSLAGEEACF. The CDR3 DNA follows: TGTGCCAGTAGTCTCGCGGGGGAGGAAGCTTGCTTT. The chain is built from TRBV19 and TRBJ1-1; D possibly corresponds to TRBD1 (5 bases). The germline V gene encodes CDR1 LNHDA and CDR2 SQIVND (reference sequence). The CDR3 consists of 12 residues.

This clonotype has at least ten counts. The CDR3 sequence is CASIAQGLDTEAFF. The CDR3, as DNA: TGTGCCAGCATCGCACAGGGACTAGACACTGAAGCTTTCTTT. This sequence joins TRBV6-9 and TRBJ1-1; D possibly corresponds to TRBD1 (6 bases). This CDR3 has 14 amino acids. The germline V gene has CDR1 MNHGY and CDR2 SVAAGI. Trimming removed 7 bases from V and 3 bases from J, with 15 bases in between.

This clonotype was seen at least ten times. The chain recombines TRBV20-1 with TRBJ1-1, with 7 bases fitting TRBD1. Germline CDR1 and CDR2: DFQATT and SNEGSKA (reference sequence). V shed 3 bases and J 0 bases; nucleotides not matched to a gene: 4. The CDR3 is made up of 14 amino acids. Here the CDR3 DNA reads TGCAGTGCTAGGGGACAGTACATGAACACTGAAGCTTTCTTT. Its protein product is CSARGQYMNTEAFF.

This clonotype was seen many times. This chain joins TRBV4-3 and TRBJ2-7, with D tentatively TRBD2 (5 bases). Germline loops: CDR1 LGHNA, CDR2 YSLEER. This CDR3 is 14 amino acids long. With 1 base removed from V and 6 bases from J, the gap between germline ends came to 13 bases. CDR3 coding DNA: TGCGCCAGCAGCCAAGGTGTGAGGGATGGCGAGCAGTACTTC. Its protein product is CASSQGVRDGEQYF.